Listed below are T cell receptor beta chains from one sample, sequenced in a study of T-cell memory formation after mild COVID-19. TCRdb reanalysed the 5' RACE reads using MiXCR and keeps one entry per CDR3 protein. The sample consists of roughly 340,000 distinct CDR3 sequences, 20% to 25% of them appearing once. The sequencing input was PBMCs or a T cell subset sorted from them (not recorded which). The source of these receptors is a man between 18 and 35 years old who had mild COVID-19 (a few samples of this study predate the infection). Cell type and time point are not known. CDR3s include the opening cysteine and the closing phenylalanine or tryptophan. D genes are given only for firm matches. Only part of the rows carry a size: once, few, many, or a class if the clone is expanded.

>few|TRBD2|TRBV5-4|TRBJ2-3
CASSGGGAGGDTQYF
TGTGCCAGCAGCGGCGGGGGAGCCGGAGGAGATACGCAGTATTTT
>many|-|TRBV3-1|TRBJ1-1
CASSQRSEAFF
TGTGCCAGCAGCCAAAGGAGTGAAGCTTTCTTT
>few|TRBD1|TRBV7-6|TRBJ2-1
CASSFGQDNEQFF
TGTGCCAGCAGCTTTGGACAGGACAATGAGCAGTTCTTC
>-|TRBD2|TRBV27|TRBJ2-2
CASSPVAGDTGELFF
TGTGCCAGCAGTCCCGTGGCGGGGGACACCGGGGAGCTGTTTTTT
>-|-|TRBV12-3/TRBV12-4|TRBJ2-1
CASSLRGVAYNEQFF
TGTGCCAGCAGTTTAAGGGGTGTCGCCTACAATGAGCAGTTCTTC
>-|-|TRBV7-2|TRBJ2-5
CASSAGYRRETQYF
TGTGCCAGCAGCGCGGGATATCGGAGGGAGACCCAGTACTTC
>many|-|TRBV20-1|TRBJ1-2
CSAEVDRSYGYTF
TGCAGTGCTGAGGTGGACAGATCCTATGGCTACACCTTC
>few|-|TRBV12-3/TRBV12-4|TRBJ2-2
CASSSPRDGTGELFF
TGTGCCAGCAGTTCACCCAGGGACGGCACCGGGGAGCTGTTTTTT
>-|TRBD2|TRBV20-1|TRBJ2-1
CSAPRTSGPNEQFF
TGCAGTGCCCCCCGGACTAGCGGTCCCAATGAGCAGTTCTTC
>few|TRBD2|TRBV12-3/TRBV12-4|TRBJ2-1
CASSLASGGRDEQFF
TGTGCCAGCAGTTTGGCTAGCGGGGGGCGTGATGAGCAGTTCTTC
>-|-|TRBV7-9|TRBJ1-2
CASSPLGGREGYTF
TGTGCCAGCAGCCCCCTCGGGGGCAGGGAAGGCTACACCTTC
>few|-|TRBV20-1|TRBJ1-1
CSAPVGAEAFF
TGCAGTGCCCCTGTGGGGGCTGAAGCTTTCTTT
>-|-|TRBV4-3|TRBJ1-4
CASSHNEKLFF
TGCGCCAGCAGCCACAATGAAAAACTGTTTTTT
>-|-|TRBV6-5|TRBJ2-1
CASRVTGSYNEQFF
TGTGCCAGCAGAGTTACGGGGAGCTACAATGAGCAGTTCTTC
>-|-|TRBV5-1|TRBJ2-1
CASSLQGNGWDYNEQFF
TGCGCCAGCAGCTTGCAGGGTAACGGCTGGGACTACAATGAGCAGTTCTTC
>-|-|TRBV11-2|TRBJ2-3
CASSPWGRESTDTQYF
TGTGCCAGCAGCCCATGGGGACGAGAATCCACAGATACGCAGTATTTT
>many|-|TRBV7-9|TRBJ1-1
CASSPITSTEAFF
TGTGCCAGCAGCCCGATAACATCCACTGAAGCTTTCTTT
>-|TRBD1|TRBV5-6|TRBJ2-2
CASSLGQGDGTGELFF
TGTGCCAGCAGCTTGGGACAGGGGGATGGGACCGGGGAGCTGTTTTTT
>-|-|TRBV3-1|TRBJ2-7
CASSQVGRRYEQYF
TGTGCCAGCAGCCAAGTGGGTCGTCGTTACGAGCAGTACTTC
>many|TRBD1|TRBV7-2|TRBJ1-1
CATRQGLNTEAFF
TGTGCCACCCGACAGGGATTGAACACTGAAGCTTTCTTT
>-|-|TRBV6-6|TRBJ2-7
CASRGEVSYEQYF
TGTGCCAGCAGAGGGGAGGTTTCCTACGAGCAGTACTTC
>few|-|TRBV18|TRBJ2-3
CASSPPGRSDTQYF
TGTGCCAGCTCACCACCGGGCCGATCAGATACGCAGTATTTT
>-|TRBD2|TRBV5-6|TRBJ2-1
CASSLISPGGPRFF
TGTGCCAGCAGCTTGATTAGCCCGGGGGGGCCACGGTTCTTC
>few|TRBD2|TRBV29-1|TRBJ2-2
CSVAGTSGGVVSGELFF
TGCAGCGTAGCCGGGACTAGCGGGGGGGTCGTATCCGGGGAGCTGTTTTTT
>-|-|TRBV7-2|TRBJ1-4
CASSFSLASTNEKLFF
TGTGCCAGCAGCTTCAGTCTCGCTTCAACTAATGAAAAACTGTTTTTT
>few|-|TRBV30|TRBJ2-1
CAWSVAGTHYYNEQFF
TGTGCCTGGAGTGTAGCTGGGACTCACTACTACAATGAGCAGTTCTTC
>few|-|TRBV7-9|TRBJ1-1
CASSLGQADTEAFF
TGTGCCAGCAGCTTAGGACAGGCTGACACTGAAGCTTTCTTT
>few|-|TRBV9|TRBJ2-7
CASSVGGRYEQYF
TGTGCCAGCAGCGTAGGGGGCCGGTACGAGCAGTACTTC
>few|-|TRBV5-6|TRBJ2-7
CASSSGGGLYEQYF
TGTGCCAGCAGTTCTGGTGGGGGCCTCTACGAGCAGTACTTC
>few|TRBD1|TRBV28|TRBJ1-5
CASKTGDYSNQPQHF
TGTGCCAGCAAGACAGGGGACTATAGCAATCAGCCCCAGCATTTT
>few|-|TRBV12-3/TRBV12-4|TRBJ2-7
CASSFAGAGYEQYF
TGTGCCAGCAGTTTTGCAGGGGCCGGATACGAGCAGTACTTC
>-|-|TRBV6-2/TRBV6-3|TRBJ1-5
CASSYLQGTQHF
TGTGCCAGCAGTTACTTACAGGGAACCCAGCATTTT
>few|-|TRBV5-1|TRBJ2-5
CASSLAQRGTQYF
TGCGCCAGCAGCTTGGCACAACGGGGAACCCAGTACTTC
>-|TRBD1|TRBV29-1|TRBJ1-2
CSVGGGSGYTF
TGCAGCGTTGGAGGGGGCAGTGGCTACACCTTC
>many|-|TRBV5-1|TRBJ2-1
CASKDTSSYNEQFF
TGCGCCAGCAAGGACACGAGCTCCTACAATGAGCAGTTCTTC
>few|-|TRBV29-1|TRBJ2-5
CSVEPIEETQYF
TGCAGCGTTGAGCCTATTGAGGAGACCCAGTACTTC
>few|TRBD1|TRBV6-2/TRBV6-3|TRBJ1-4
CASRATGGSEKLFF
TGTGCCAGCAGGGCGACAGGGGGATCCGAAAAACTGTTTTTT
>few|TRBD2|TRBV28|TRBJ2-3
CASSFAGLAGGHDTQYF
TGTGCCAGCAGTTTTGCTGGACTAGCGGGGGGTCATGATACGCAGTATTTT
>many|-|TRBV5-1|TRBJ2-2
CASSSGSGELFF
TGCGCCAGCAGCTCGGGGTCCGGGGAGCTGTTTTTT
>-|TRBD2|TRBV7-8|TRBJ2-3
CASISGGHTDTQYF
TGTGCCAGTATTAGCGGGGGGCACACAGATACGCAGTATTTT
>-|-|TRBV28|TRBJ1-5
CASSFVQNQPQHF
TGTGCCAGCAGTTTTGTACAGAATCAGCCCCAGCATTTT
>few|-|TRBV7-9|TRBJ1-6
CASSLARSGSPLHF
TGTGCCAGCAGCTTAGCGAGATCTGGGTCACCCCTCCACTTT